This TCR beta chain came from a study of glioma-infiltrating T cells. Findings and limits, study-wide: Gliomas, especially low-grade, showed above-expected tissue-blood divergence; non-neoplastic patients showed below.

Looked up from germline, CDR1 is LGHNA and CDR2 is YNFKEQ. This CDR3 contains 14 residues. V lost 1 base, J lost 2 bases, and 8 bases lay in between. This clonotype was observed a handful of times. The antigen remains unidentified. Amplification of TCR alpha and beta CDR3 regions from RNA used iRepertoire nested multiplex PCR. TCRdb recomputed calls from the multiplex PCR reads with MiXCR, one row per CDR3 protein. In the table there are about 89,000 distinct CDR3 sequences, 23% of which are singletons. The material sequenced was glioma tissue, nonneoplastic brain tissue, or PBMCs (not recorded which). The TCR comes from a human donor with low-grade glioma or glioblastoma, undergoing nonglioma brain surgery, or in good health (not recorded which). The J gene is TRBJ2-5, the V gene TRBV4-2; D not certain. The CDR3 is CASSQAMGQETQYF. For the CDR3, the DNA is TGTGCCAGCAGCCAAGCCATGGGGCAAGAGACCCAGTACTTC.